This TCR beta chain was found in a study of tumor-infiltrating lymphocytes in oesophageal squamous cell carcinoma. Each CDR3 protein is one row after TCRdb ran MiXCR on the PCR reads. Of about 20,000 distinct CDR3 sequences in the sample, 40% to 45% are singletons; the top ten hold 25% to 30%. The CDR3 runs to 15 residues. From germline, CDR1 is MNHNS and CDR2 SASEGT. V lost 5 bases and J lost 7, with 18 bases in between. This clonotype was detected a few times. This sequence joins TRBV6-1 and TRBJ2-1; possibly TRBD1 for D (6 bases). The sequenced material came from esophageal tumor tissue. The clonotype was recovered from a male donor with esophageal squamous cell carcinoma. The DNA of the CDR3 is TGTGCCAGCAGTACCCGACAGGAGGCCGGGAATGAGCAGTTCTTC. Protein sequence: CASSTRQEAGNEQFF.